The 13 T cell receptor beta chains given below trace back to one sample, sequenced in a study of CD8 T cells in Susac syndrome. Random hexamers served to reverse transcribe about 0.45 to 1 ug RNA. TCRdb itself ran the immunoSEQ multiplex PCR reads through MiXCR, one entry per CDR3 protein. The table includes approximately 120,000 distinct CDR3 sequences, under 95% detected once. Sequenced: CD8+ T cells from PBMCs. These receptors were obtained from a human donor with multiple sclerosis.

This rearrangement joins TRBV20-1 to TRBJ2-7, with 10 bases fitting TRBD2. The CDR3 has 16 amino acids. Germline values: CDR1 DFQATT, CDR2 SNEGSKA (reference sequence). J was trimmed by 0 bases and V by 5 bases; bases with no gene match: 10. CDR3 bases: TGCAGTGCTCGGGGGGGACTAGCGCCTAGCTCCTACGAGCAGTACTTC. It translates to CSARGGLAPSSYEQYF.

The chain has TRBV20-1 and TRBJ2-2, with 11 bases identical to TRBD2. There are 16 residues in the CDR3. CDR1 and CDR2 from the germline V gene are DFQATT and SNEGSKA (reference sequence). V trimming: 6 bases; J trimming: 4 bases; junction bases outside the gene matches: 10. As DNA, the CDR3 is TGCAGTGCGGCCGGGACTAGCGGAGGGGGCACCGGGGAGCTGTTTTTT. This codes for CSAAGTSGGGTGELFF.

This chain connects TRBV2 to TRBJ2-5, with D tentatively TRBD1 (5 bases). The germline V and J ends were trimmed by 9 bases and 4 bases, with 15 bases remaining between them. This CDR3 region has 13 residues. Germline V CDR1 and CDR2: SNHLY, FYNNEI. DNA for the CDR3: TGTGCCAGACGGATTATGGGGCCAGAGACCCAGTACTTC. This codes for CARRIMGPETQYF. Using reference TRBV2 and TRBJ2-5 for the parts outside the CDR3, the full variable domain is EPEVTQTPSHQVTQMGQEVILRCVPISNHLYFYWYRQILGQKVEFLVSFYNNEISEKSEIFDDQFSVERPDGSNFTLKIRSTKLEDSAMYFCARRIMGPETQYFGPGTRLLVL.

The chain is built from TRBV7-2 and TRBJ2-7; the match to TRBD2 covers 7 bases. Germline V gene lookup returns CDR1 SGHTA and CDR2 FQGNSA. The ends lost 2 bases at V and 5 bases at J; junction bases unmatched: 12. This CDR3 comprises 16 residues. CDR3: CASSLMGGPRHDEQYF. DNA for the CDR3: TGTGCCAGCAGCTTAATGGGAGGGCCGCGGCACGACGAGCAGTACTTC.

The chain carries TRBV30 and TRBJ2-3; 11 positions match TRBD2. Germline V lookup: CDR1 GTSNPN, CDR2 SVGIG (reference sequence). V gave up 5 bases and J gave up 4 bases; unmatched junction bases: 5. The CDR3 runs 14 residues. The CDR3 bases are TGTGCCTGGGGAACTAGCGGGAGCGCAGATACGCAGTATTTT. It encodes CAWGTSGSADTQYF.

In its sample, this clonotype was seen a few times. The rearrangement uses TRBV4-1 and TRBJ1-3; D is possibly TRBD1 (6 bases). The V gene lost 4 bases and the J gene lost 3 bases, with 16 bases spanning the gap. There are 16 residues in the CDR3. CDR1 and CDR2 (germline): MGHRA, YSYEKL. This CDR3 reads CASSPELRGLGNTIYF. The CDR3 region has the DNA TGCGCCAGCAGCCCTGAACTCAGGGGCCTTGGAAACACCATATATTTT.

This clonotype has just one count. Mismatch with germline at one junction end may stem from a read error. The chain combines TRBV6-5 with TRBJ1-3, with 8 bases fitting TRBD1. The CDR3 is 14 residues long. Germline V gene lookup returns CDR1 MNHEY and CDR2 SVGAGI. CDR3 loop: CASRSLINGQGENF. The CDR3 bases are TGTGCCAGCAGATCCCTCATTAATGGACAGGGCGAGAATTTT.

This chain joins TRBV30 and TRBJ2-3; 7 bases map to TRBD2. The V and J ends lost 4 bases and 3 bases, in that order; junction bases with no gene match: 1. This CDR3 has 12 amino acids. Looked up from germline, CDR1 is GTSNPN and CDR2 is SVGIG (reference sequence). The CDR3 DNA reads as TGTGCCTGGAACGGGAGGACAGATACGCAGTATTTT. Protein product: CAWNGRTDTQYF.

This clonotype was counted once. The CDR3 protein is CASSLGTLAGAGADTQYF. CDR3 in DNA: TGTGCCAGCAGCTTAGGCACCCTAGCGGGAGCTGGGGCAGATACGCAGTATTTT. This chain links TRBV11-2 with TRBJ2-3; 10 positions match TRBD2. The V and J ends lost 1 base and 4 bases, in that order; junction bases with no gene match: 11. Per the germline V gene, CDR1 is SGHAT and CDR2 is FQNNGV. The CDR3 length is 18 residues.

This sequence joins TRBV7-9 and TRBJ2-1; 8 nucleotides match TRBD2. Germline CDR1 and CDR2: SEHNR and FQNEAQ (reference sequence). CDR3 length equals 16 residues. With V trimmed by 5 bases and J by 4 bases, 10 bases remained unmatched. The CDR3 loop reads CASSLPGTRGYNEQFF. As DNA, the CDR3 is TGTGCCAGCAGCCTTCCCGGGACTAGAGGGTACAATGAGCAGTTCTTC.

The chain uses TRBV5-4 and TRBJ1-1; no clear D. V lost 0 bases and J lost 6, with 6 bases in between. Germline V gives CDR1 SGHNT, CDR2 YYREEE (reference sequence). CDR3 size: 12 residues. The CDR3 coding sequence is TGTGCCAGCAGCTTGGCCGAGTCTGAAGCTTTCTTT. Its protein is CASSLAESEAFF.

The chain couples TRBV29-1 to TRBJ2-7; D may match TRBD1 or TRBD2 (5 bases each). Germline lookup yields CDR1 SQVTM and CDR2 ANQGSEA. Trimming took 6 bases from V and 4 from J, leaving 19 bases between them. This CDR3 contains 14 residues. The CDR3 reads CSVRGGQGRYEQYF. CDR3 bases: TGCAGCGTCCGAGGCGGGCAGGGACGTTACGAGCAGTACTTC.

The gene calls are TRBV7-9 and TRBJ2-2; TRBD2 is a possible D gene (5 bases). This CDR3 comprises 14 residues. Germline-derived CDR1 and CDR2 are SEHNR and FQNEAQ (reference sequence). V lost 1 base, J lost 7 bases, and 10 bases lay in between. CDR3 region: CASSLGLAHGELFF. The DNA of the CDR3 is TGTGCCAGCAGCTTAGGCCTAGCCCACGGGGAGCTGTTTTTT.